The 23 T cell receptor beta chains reported below all come from one sample, sequenced in a study of T cell changes during pregnancy in multiple sclerosis. TCRdb keeps only in-frame clones here, not all; method: immunoSEQ multiplex PCR. The sample holds 70,000 to 95,000 clones; 89% are singletons and the top ten take 1.5% to 2%. The sequences come from peripheral blood, collected before pregnancy. These TCRs come from a female donor with multiple sclerosis, enrolled in a pregnancy study.

This clone was picked up one time. The chain combines TRBV5-4 with TRBJ2-1; 11 bases are a match to TRBD2. V was clipped by 4 bases and J by 5 bases; unmatched bases: 8. This CDR3 comprises 16 residues. Germline values: CDR1 SGHNT, CDR2 YYREEE (reference sequence). CDR3 sequence (DNA): TGTGCCAGCAGCCTATTTAGCGGGGGGGTCGACAATGAGCAGTTCTTC. It codes for CASSLFSGGVDNEQFF.

This sequence joins TRBV28 and TRBJ1-2; the D gene is possibly TRBD1 (6 bases). V lost 5 bases and J 0 bases, leaving 22 bases between the germline ends. In germline, CDR1 is MDHEN, CDR2 SYDVKM. There are 18 residues in the CDR3. In DNA form, the CDR3 reads TGTGCCAGCAGTCCCTCATTGGCAGGGGCTTGGACTAACTATGGCTACACCTTC. Its translation is CASSPSLAGAWTNYGYTF.

The rearrangement uses TRBV2 and TRBJ1-5, with D hard to call. The CDR3 covers 15 residues. The V end lost 10 bases, the J end lost 0 bases, and 16 bases lay between the germline ends. Germline lookup yields CDR1 SNHLY and CDR2 FYNNEI. CDR3 nucleotides: TGTGCCACCCGGCGGGGAGGGTATAGCAATCAGCCCCAGCATTTT. Its protein product is CATRRGGYSNQPQHF.

The chain uses TRBV28 and TRBJ1-2; 12 bases fit TRBD1. In germline, CDR1 is MDHEN, CDR2 SYDVKM. This CDR3 has 15 amino acids. Trimming removed 4 bases from V and 4 bases from J; junction bases left unmatched: 4. The CDR3 DNA reads as TGTGCCAGCAGTTCGGGACAGGGGGCTGGCTATGGCTACACCTTC. Protein: CASSSGQGAGYGYTF.

This chain links TRBV27 with TRBJ1-2, with 9 nucleotides matching TRBD1. Germline CDR1 reads MNHEY; CDR2 reads SMNVEV (reference sequence). The CDR3 is 15 residues long. With 9 bases clipped from V and 4 bases from J, the junction kept 12 bases outside the gene matches. The CDR3 DNA sequence: TGTGCCAGTATGCCGGGACAGGGTGGAACCTATGGCTACACCTTC. As protein: CASMPGQGGTYGYTF.

This clone showed up just a few times. The chain couples TRBV9 to TRBJ1-2, with D possibly matching TRBD1 (6 bases). CDR3 length: 14 residues. Per germline, CDR1 SGDLS and CDR2 YYNGEE. With 4 bases removed from V and 4 bases from J, the gap between germline ends came to 14 bases. The CDR3 sequence is CASSPRTEFYGYTF. CDR3 nucleotide sequence: TGTGCCAGCAGCCCCCGGACAGAATTCTATGGCTACACCTTC.

V gene TRBV19 combines with J gene TRBJ1-5, with TRBD1 matching 7 bases. With V trimmed by 4 bases and J by 0 bases, 3 bases remained unmatched. The CDR3 extends over 15 amino acids. Per germline, CDR1 LNHDA and CDR2 SQIVND (reference sequence). The CDR3 DNA sequence: TGTGCCAGTAGTAGTGGGACAGCTAGCAATCAGCCCCAGCATTTT. It yields the protein CASSSGTASNQPQHF.

DNA of the CDR3: TGTGCCAGCAGCCGAACCGGGACAGGGGTAGGAAAACTGTTTTTT. It yields the protein CASSRTGTGVGKLFF. The V gene is TRBV2, the J gene TRBJ1-4; TRBD1 aligns across 10 bases. With 6 bases clipped from V and 10 bases from J, the junction kept 11 bases outside the gene matches. This CDR3 is built from 15 residues. Germline V gives CDR1 SNHLY, CDR2 FYNNEI. The whole variable domain, filled in from reference TRBV2 and TRBJ1-4, reads EPEVTQTPSHQVTQMGQEVILRCVPISNHLYFYWYRQILGQKVEFLVSFYNNEISEKSEIFDDQFSVERPDGSNFTLKIRSTKLEDSAMYFCASSRTGTGVGKLFFGSGTQLSVL.

This chain uses TRBV29-1 with TRBJ2-3, with 13 bases matching TRBD2. With V trimmed by 3 bases and J by 5 bases, 8 bases remained unmatched. Germline V CDR1 and CDR2: SQVTM, ANQGSEA. The CDR3 is 16 amino acids. The CDR3 protein is CSVDELAGGPLDTQYF. The CDR3 DNA is TGCAGCGTTGATGAACTAGCGGGGGGGCCATTAGATACGCAGTATTTT.

This clone came up once. V and J are TRBV27 and TRBJ1-4; D perhaps matches TRBD1 (5 bases). The CDR3 sequence is 14 residues long. V gave up 8 bases and J gave up 3 bases, with 13 bases separating them. Germline V gene lookup returns CDR1 MNHEY and CDR2 SMNVEV (reference sequence). The CDR3 DNA is TGTGCCAGCCGATGGGGGGGATCTAATGAAAAACTGTTTTTT. As protein: CASRWGGSNEKLFF.

This sequence joins TRBV11-2 and TRBJ1-4, with TRBD1 identical over 9 bases. The ends lost 5 bases at V and 7 bases at J; junction bases unmatched: 5. This CDR3 has 14 amino acids. Per the germline V gene, CDR1 is SGHAT and CDR2 is FQNNGV. This chain's CDR3 is CASSRDRVSEKLFF. The CDR3 DNA reads as TGTGCCAGCAGCCGGGACAGGGTCTCTGAAAAACTGTTTTTT.

The J gene is TRBJ1-5, the V gene TRBV2; TRBD1 agrees at 7 bases. The CDR3 runs to 14 residues. Per germline, CDR1 SNHLY and CDR2 FYNNEI. Trimming took 6 bases from V and 7 from J; bases not matched to a gene: 9. The CDR3 DNA is TGTGCCAGCAGACCCACAGGGGCGAGGCAGCCCCAGCATTTT. Amino acid sequence: CASRPTGARQPQHF.

This rearrangement joins TRBV7-2 to TRBJ1-1, with 7 positions matching TRBD1. J lost 2 bases, V lost 4 bases, and 7 bases had no gene match. The CDR3 totals 15 residues. Germline CDR1 is SGHTA and CDR2 is FQGNSA. CDR3 nucleotide sequence: TGTGCCAGCAGCTGGTCCGGGACAGTCAACACTGAAGCTTTCTTT. Amino acid sequence: CASSWSGTVNTEAFF.

This clone was recorded only once. V and J are TRBV7-8 and TRBJ2-7, with 9 bases fitting TRBD2. V shed 2 bases and J 7 bases; nucleotides not matched to a gene: 9. Germline V gene data show CDR1 as SGHVS and CDR2 as FQNEAQ. The CDR3 has 15 amino acids. The CDR3 DNA reads TGTGCCAGCAGCTTACTAGCGGGGTCCCTGGGGGAGCAGTACTTC. This sequence encodes CASSLLAGSLGEQYF.

The rearrangement links TRBV5-6 to TRBJ1-3, with D tentatively TRBD1 (6 bases). The germline V gene encodes CDR1 SGHDT and CDR2 YYEEEE. The V end was cut by 2 bases, the J end by 0 bases, with 12 bases between. The CDR3 loop spans 16 amino acids. CDR3: CASSFPGDTSGNTIYF. Here the CDR3 DNA reads TGTGCCAGCAGCTTCCCCGGGGACACCTCTGGAAACACCATATATTTT.

The V and J genes are TRBV18 and TRBJ2-3, with D uncertain. The V gene's germline CDR1 is KGHSH and CDR2 LQKENI. V was shortened by 1 base and J by 6 bases, with 11 bases between the two germline ends. The CDR3 is 14 residues long. DNA of the CDR3: TGTGCCAGCTCACCACGGCCCCTCTGGGATACGCAGTATTTT. This translates into CASSPRPLWDTQYF.

CDR3 DNA: TGTGCCAGCTCACACAACGTAGGGTCGGGAACTGAAGCTTTCTTT. This translates into CASSHNVGSGTEAFF. This chain connects TRBV18 to TRBJ1-1; D uncertain. Per germline, CDR1 KGHSH and CDR2 LQKENI. V was trimmed by 4 bases and J by 5 bases, leaving 17 bases between them. The CDR3 loop spans 15 amino acids. The variable domain in full, with the rest retrieved from reference TRBV18 and TRBJ1-1, is NAGVMQNPRHLVRRRGQEARLRCSPMKGHSHVYWYRQLPEEGLKFMVYLQKENIIDESGMPKERFSAEFPKEGPSILRIQQVVRGDSAAYFCASSHNVGSGTEAFFGQGTRLTVV.

This chain uses TRBV5-1 with TRBJ2-3; 14 nucleotides agree with TRBD2. Germline assignment: CDR1 SGHRS and CDR2 YFSETQ. There are 17 residues in the CDR3. V lost 4 bases, J lost 2 bases, and 6 bases stayed unmatched. CDR3 DNA sequence: TGCGCCAGCAGCCGGGGACTAGCGGGGGCCGCCACAGATACGCAGTATTTT. Protein: CASSRGLAGAATDTQYF.

CDR3: CASSSATGELFF. For the CDR3, the DNA is TGTGCCAGCAGCTCCGCGACAGGGGAGCTGTTTTTT. The chain combines TRBV7-3 with TRBJ2-2; the D is unclear. Germline CDR1 and CDR2: SGHTA and FQGTGA. Trimming removed 4 bases at V and 8 bases at J, with 8 bases between. The CDR3 contains 12 residues.

V gene TRBV27 combines with J gene TRBJ2-7, with D possibly being TRBD2 (6 bases). The V end lost 3 bases, the J end lost 3 bases, and 12 bases lay between the germline ends. Germline CDR1 is MNHEY and CDR2 is SMNVEV (reference sequence). This CDR3 is 14 amino acids long. This CDR3 is CASSFGGRDYEQYF. The DNA of the CDR3 is TGTGCCAGCAGTTTCGGAGGGCGTGACTACGAGCAGTACTTC.

The chain employs TRBV27 and TRBJ1-2, with 7 positions matching TRBD1. The CDR3 runs 12 residues. Germline assignment: CDR1 MNHEY and CDR2 SMNVEV (reference sequence). V was pared by 4 bases and J by 6 bases, with 2 bases of the junction left unmatched. Here the CDR3 reads CASSSRGNGYTF. CDR3 nucleotide sequence: TGTGCCAGCAGTTCCAGGGGGAATGGCTACACCTTC.

V is TRBV18 and J is TRBJ2-3; 9 bases are a match to TRBD2. The ends lost 2 bases at V and 2 bases at J; junction bases unmatched: 5. The CDR3 runs to 16 residues. Germline V gene sequence: CDR1 KGHSH, CDR2 LQKENI. The CDR3 is CASSPVGLANTDTQYF. CDR3 coding DNA: TGTGCCAGCTCACCAGTGGGACTAGCAAACACAGATACGCAGTATTTT.

The V gene is TRBV2, the J gene TRBJ2-5; D is possibly TRBD2 (5 bases). CDR3 size: 13 residues. Germline V lookup: CDR1 SNHLY, CDR2 FYNNEI. Trimming left V 6 bases short and J 4 bases short, with 12 bases between. CDR3 sequence (DNA): TGTGCCAGCAGCGGGATGGCCGGAGAGACCCAGTACTTC. This sequence encodes CASSGMAGETQYF.